These 31 T cell receptor beta chains were sequenced from one sample in a study of blood T cells in healthy people across ages. Combining a sample-barcoded 5' primer with a J-beta primer mix, a second PCR ran for 7 to 11 cycles. MiXCR, applied by TCRdb to the 5' RACE reads, yields one record per CDR3 protein. The sample has 1.4 million to 1.5 million distinct CDR3 sequences; around 39% are singletons. The sample comprised blood. Receptors originate from a woman between 18 and 30 years old in good health.

This chain uses TRBV29-1 with TRBJ2-7; D might be TRBD1 or TRBD2, each matching 5 bases. This CDR3 is 14 amino acids long. The germline gives CDR1 SQVTM, CDR2 ANQGSEA. Trimming took off 6 bases at V and 0 bases at J, with 15 bases between the two ends. Here the CDR3 reads CSVARGASSYEQYF. In DNA form, the CDR3 reads TGCAGCGTGGCCCGGGGCGCAAGCTCCTACGAGCAGTACTTC.

The genes are TRBV12-3 or TRBV12-4 and TRBJ1-2, with TRBD1 as a possible D gene (5 bases). The CDR3 spans 15 residues. Deletions cut 9 bases from V and 7 bases from J, with 24 bases between. The DNA of the CDR3 is TGTGCCAGGATTAGTCTGGGCAGGGAGGAAGCTGGCTACACCTTC. It codes for CARISLGREEAGYTF.

The genes are TRBV12-3 or TRBV12-4 and TRBJ2-1; D remains unclear. With 8 bases removed from V and 8 bases from J, the gap between germline ends came to 16 bases. CDR3 length equals 13 residues. This chain's CDR3 is CASSYINRDEQFF. Here the CDR3 DNA reads TGTGCCAGCTCATACATAAATCGGGATGAGCAGTTCTTC.

This chain connects TRBV7-2 to TRBJ2-3; D possibly corresponds to TRBD2 (7 bases). CDR1 and CDR2 from the germline V gene are SGHTA and FQGNSA. V dropped 0 bases and J dropped 8 bases, with 24 bases sitting between them. This CDR3 contains 18 residues. The CDR3 DNA is TGTGCCAGCAGCTTAGCGCAGGGGTTGAAGCGGGGCGTAGGTACGCAGTATTTT. Protein sequence: CASSLAQGLKRGVGTQYF.

This clonotype was detected a few times. At one end the junction does not follow the germline gene, possibly because of a read error. The chain uses TRBV6-1 and TRBJ2-4; D unclear. The DNA end is more similar to TRBJ2-7, so the J call may be wrong. CDR1 is MNHNS, CDR2 SASEGT, per germline. The CDR3 runs to 12 residues. CDR3 amino acids: CAGSEFKYEQYF. The DNA for the CDR3 is TGTGCCGGCAGTGAATTTAAGTACGAGCAGTACTTC.

This chain links TRBV5-5 with TRBJ1-1, with D tentatively TRBD1 (5 bases). The CDR3 length is 15 residues. Per germline, CDR1 SGHKS and CDR2 YYEKEE (reference sequence). The V end lost 4 bases, the J end lost 5 bases, and 18 bases lay between the germline ends. The CDR3 sequence: CASSPPRGEKTEAFF. The CDR3, as DNA: TGTGCCAGCAGCCCCCCCCGGGGGGAAAAAACTGAAGCTTTCTTT.

This clonotype was counted once. The chain links TRBV7-9 to TRBJ1-2, with a possible D match to TRBD1 (5 bases). The germline V gene has CDR1 SEHNR and CDR2 FQNEAQ (reference sequence). The CDR3 is made up of 15 amino acids. V gave up 7 bases and J gave up 2 bases, with 17 bases separating them. CDR3: CASNDGGTGNYGYTF. The CDR3 region has the DNA TGTGCCAGCAACGACGGGGGGACCGGAAACTATGGCTACACCTTC.

The chain links TRBV6-5 to TRBJ1-5; D unclear. Germline assignment: CDR1 MNHEY and CDR2 SVGAGI. V was clipped by 6 bases and J by 1 base, with 16 bases between them. This CDR3 comprises 16 residues. The CDR3 protein is CASRPDGVWSNQPQHF. DNA of the CDR3: TGTGCCAGCAGACCCGATGGGGTCTGGAGCAATCAGCCCCAGCATTTT.

In this sample, this clonotype turned up a few times. The DNA of the CDR3 is TGTGCCACTTCGACTAGCGGGAGCTCCTACGAGCAGTACTTC. Protein product: CATSTSGSSYEQYF. The chain combines TRBV10-3 with TRBJ2-7; 12 positions match TRBD2. The V and J ends lost 10 bases and 0 bases, in that order; junction bases with no gene match: 4. Germline V gene sequence: CDR1 ENHRY, CDR2 SYGVKD. This CDR3 has 14 residues.

This chain links TRBV20-1 with TRBJ2-1; possibly TRBD2 for D (5 bases). Germline assignment: CDR1 DFQATT and CDR2 SNEGSKA (reference sequence). CDR3 length: 14 residues. Trimming took 1 base from V and 2 from J, leaving 9 bases between them. Written as DNA, the CDR3 is TGCAGTGCTAGAGCGGGAACGCCCTACAATGAGCAGTTCTTC. Its protein is CSARAGTPYNEQFF.

The V call is TRBV7-6, the J call TRBJ2-7, with 14 bases matching TRBD2. The CDR3 contains 16 residues. The V and J ends lost 1 base and 7 bases, in that order; junction bases with no gene match: 6. The V gene's germline CDR1 is SGHVS and CDR2 FNYEAQ. This CDR3 reads CASSLGGLAGVHEQYF. The DNA for the CDR3 is TGTGCCAGCAGCTTAGGGGGACTAGCGGGAGTCCATGAGCAGTACTTC.

The V gene is TRBV30, the J gene TRBJ1-4; D gene ambiguous. Germline V CDR1 and CDR2: GTSNPN, SVGIG (reference sequence). The CDR3 spans 14 residues. Trimming took off 1 base at V and 8 bases at J, with 14 bases between the two ends. CDR3 in amino acids: CAWSEGTLGEKLFF. The DNA for the CDR3 is TGTGCCTGGAGTGAGGGCACGCTGGGGGAAAAACTGTTTTTT.

The gene calls are TRBV20-1 and TRBJ2-5; D is undetermined. Trimming pared 4 bases from V and 5 bases from J, leaving 20 bases between. The CDR3 is 15 residues long. Looked up from germline, CDR1 is DFQATT and CDR2 is SNEGSKA (reference sequence). CDR3 residues: CSATPPRRFGETQYF. The CDR3 DNA reads as TGCAGTGCTACCCCGCCCCGTCGATTCGGGGAGACCCAGTACTTC.

V and J are TRBV7-6 and TRBJ2-3; the D gene is possibly TRBD1 (5 bases). CDR3 length equals 14 residues. V was shortened by 5 bases and J by 7 bases, with 16 bases between the two germline ends. Germline loops: CDR1 SGHVS, CDR2 FNYEAQ. CDR3 sequence (DNA): TGTGCCAGCAGCCCCCGGTGGGGCAGGCATACGCAGTATTTT. Translated, it gives CASSPRWGRHTQYF.

The V and J genes are TRBV12-3 or TRBV12-4 and TRBJ2-1; 9 bases are a match to TRBD2. V was pared by 8 bases and J by 9 bases, with 11 bases of the junction left unmatched. The CDR3 is 14 residues long. The CDR3 coding sequence is TGTGCCAGCGGAGCGGGGGGCACCCTGAGTGAGCAGTTCTTC. It yields the protein CASGAGGTLSEQFF.

The rearrangement links TRBV20-1 to TRBJ2-1; a weak D match, TRBD2 (6 bases). In germline, CDR1 is DFQATT, CDR2 SNEGSKA (reference sequence). Trimming stripped 0 bases from V and 9 bases from J, with 9 bases between. This CDR3 is 12 amino acids long. CDR3 in DNA: TGCAGTGCTAGAGAGCGGGACTTTGAGCAGTTCTTC. Encoded protein: CSARERDFEQFF.

The chain couples TRBV3-1 to TRBJ2-7, with D perhaps matching TRBD1 (5 bases). TRBJ2-4 matches the DNA end more closely, so the J call is doubtful. Germline assignment: CDR1 LGHDT and CDR2 YNNKEL (reference sequence). There are 13 residues in the CDR3. The CDR3 sequence is CASSLLGENIQYF. The CDR3 coding sequence is TGTGCCAGCAGCCTGCTAGGGGAAAACATTCAGTACTTC.

To note about this clonotype: A much larger clonotype is one base distant, so this may be a read error. The rearrangement links TRBV10-3 to TRBJ2-4, with TRBD2 matching over 8 bases. With the DNA end fitting TRBJ2-7 better, the J assignment may be wrong. Germline V gene data show CDR1 as ENHRY and CDR2 as SYGVKD. The CDR3 length is 15 residues. The CDR3 sequence is CAISGSGGLSYEQYF. CDR3 nucleotides: TGTGCCATCAGTGGGTCGGGAGGGCTCTCCTACGAGCAGTACTTC.

The chain has TRBV24-1 and TRBJ2-6; no definite D call. Trimming stripped 4 bases from V and 0 bases from J, with 9 bases between. The CDR3 extends over 16 amino acids. CDR1 and CDR2 from the germline V gene are KGHDR and SFDVKD. In DNA form, the CDR3 reads TGTGCCACCAGTGACCCGACGAGCTCTGGGGCCAACGTCCTGACTTTC. This encodes CATSDPTSSGANVLTF.

This clonotype appeared a single time. V and J are TRBV20-1 and TRBJ2-2; D is uncertain. In germline, CDR1 is DFQATT, CDR2 SNEGSKA (reference sequence). The germline V and J ends were trimmed by 3 bases and 5 bases, with 4 bases remaining between them. The CDR3 spans 11 residues. The CDR3 nucleotides read TGCAGTGCTAGCTTAACCGGGGAGCTGTTTTTT. Translated, it gives CSASLTGELFF.

V usage is TRBV3-1 and J usage is TRBJ2-3, with D unresolved. Germline CDR1 and CDR2: LGHDT and YNNKEL (reference sequence). Trimming cost V 4 bases and J 4 bases, with 15 bases left between them. The CDR3 runs to 15 residues. CDR3 sequence: CASSRQSGGADTQYF. The CDR3 nucleotides read TGTGCCAGCAGCCGGCAGTCAGGTGGGGCAGATACGCAGTATTTT.

V and J are TRBV12-3 or TRBV12-4 and TRBJ2-7; a possible D gene is TRBD2 (6 bases). Trimming left V 2 bases short and J 7 bases short, with 18 bases between. The CDR3 sequence is 15 residues long. CDR3 DNA: TGTGCCAGCAGTTTAAGACTAGTGGGTGGGAATGAGCAGTACTTC. It yields the protein CASSLRLVGGNEQYF.

This clonotype came up a few times. This chain connects TRBV5-1 to TRBJ2-7, with D tentatively TRBD2 (6 bases). This CDR3 has 15 amino acids. Germline V gives CDR1 SGHRS, CDR2 YFSETQ. V lost 5 bases and J 2 bases, leaving 17 bases between the germline ends. CDR3 bases: TGCGCCAGCAGGATTAGCGGTGATCGGCCCTACGAGCAGTACTTC. Its translation is CASRISGDRPYEQYF.

The table lists this clonotype with a few counts. This sequence joins TRBV10-3 and TRBJ2-3; D is perhaps TRBD2 (6 bases). V lost 3 bases to trimming and J lost 0 bases, with 10 bases between them. The germline V gene encodes CDR1 ENHRY and CDR2 SYGVKD. CDR3 length: 15 residues. CDR3 bases: TGTGCCATCAGTGATTTGAGCGGGAGCACAGATACGCAGTATTTT. Its translation: CAISDLSGSTDTQYF.

V usage is TRBV20-1 and J usage is TRBJ2-5; possible D gene TRBD2, 5 bases. CDR3 length: 17 amino acids. Germline assignment: CDR1 DFQATT and CDR2 SNEGSKA (reference sequence). V lost 6 bases to trimming and J lost 1 base, with 24 bases between them. CDR3 region: CSARLRYSGTLQETQYF. The CDR3 bases are TGCAGTGCCCGATTAAGGTACAGCGGAACTCTCCAAGAGACCCAGTACTTC.

This clonotype was recorded a few times. The chain recombines TRBV7-9 with TRBJ1-1; D gene ambiguous. The CDR3 is 15 residues long. Trimming removed 5 bases from V and 0 bases from J, with 13 bases in between. Germline V gene lookup returns CDR1 SEHNR and CDR2 FQNEAQ (reference sequence). Here the CDR3 reads CASSPDGPMNTEAFF. The CDR3 nucleotides are TGTGCCAGCAGCCCCGACGGCCCCATGAACACTGAAGCTTTCTTT.

This chain uses TRBV20-1 with TRBJ2-1; no firm D call. The germline CDR1 and CDR2 sequences are DFQATT and SNEGSKA (reference sequence). V dropped 6 bases and J dropped 1 base, with 7 bases sitting between them. The CDR3 has 12 amino acids. The CDR3 is CSAPISYNEQFF. CDR3 bases: TGCAGTGCCCCCATTTCCTACAATGAGCAGTTCTTC.

The chain combines TRBV6-1 with TRBJ1-5; no definite D call. Germline V gene sequence: CDR1 MNHNS, CDR2 SASEGT. V was clipped by 1 base and J by 4 bases, with 14 bases between them. The CDR3 covers 16 residues. CDR3 sequence (DNA): TGTGCCAGCAGTGAAGTAAGCCTCATGGGTAATCAGCCCCAGCATTTT. It translates to CASSEVSLMGNQPQHF.

The V gene is TRBV11-3, the J gene TRBJ2-1; the D gene is possibly TRBD2 (6 bases). This CDR3 is 13 amino acids long. The germline CDR1 and CDR2 sequences are SGHNT and YENEEA. Trimming removed 5 bases at V and 14 bases at J, with 19 bases between. CDR3 in amino acids: CASSTSLHSGKFF. The CDR3 coding sequence is TGTGCCAGCAGCACTAGTCTCCATAGCGGCAAGTTCTTC.

The J gene is TRBJ1-3, the V gene TRBV20-1; TRBD1 might be the D (5 bases). This CDR3 has 14 amino acids. Germline values: CDR1 DFQATT, CDR2 SNEGSKA (reference sequence). V lost 5 bases and J lost 0, with 11 bases in between. The CDR3: CSAGGGSSGNTIYF. The CDR3 DNA reads as TGCAGTGCTGGGGGTGGGAGCTCTGGAAACACCATATATTTT.

V and J are TRBV3-1 and TRBJ2-5; 7 positions agree with TRBD2. J lost 6 bases, V lost 0 bases, and 7 bases had no gene match. CDR1 LGHDT and CDR2 YNNKEL come from the germline V gene (reference sequence). The CDR3 spans 15 residues. The CDR3 region is CASSQDWEGQKTQYF. CDR3 nucleotide sequence: TGTGCCAGCAGCCAAGATTGGGAGGGGCAGAAGACCCAGTACTTC.